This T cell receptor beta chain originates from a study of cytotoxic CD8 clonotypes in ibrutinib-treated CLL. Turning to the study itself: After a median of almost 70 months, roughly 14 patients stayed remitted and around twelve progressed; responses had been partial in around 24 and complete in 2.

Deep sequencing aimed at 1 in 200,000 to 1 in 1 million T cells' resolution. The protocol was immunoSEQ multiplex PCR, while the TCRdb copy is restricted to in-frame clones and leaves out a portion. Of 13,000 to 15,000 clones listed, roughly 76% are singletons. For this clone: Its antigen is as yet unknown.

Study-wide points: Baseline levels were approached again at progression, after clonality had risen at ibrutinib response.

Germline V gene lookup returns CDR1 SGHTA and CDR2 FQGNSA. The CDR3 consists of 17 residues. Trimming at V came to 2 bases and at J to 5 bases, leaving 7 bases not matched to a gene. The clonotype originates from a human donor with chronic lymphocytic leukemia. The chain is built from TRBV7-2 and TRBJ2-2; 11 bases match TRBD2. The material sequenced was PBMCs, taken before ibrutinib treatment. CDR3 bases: TGTGCCAGCAGCTTACTTCCCTCTAGCGGGGGGACCGGGGAGCTGTTTTTT. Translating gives CASSLLPSSGGTGELFF.